This T cell receptor beta chain came from a study of blood T cell repertoires in COVID-19. Study overall: PBMCs, B-cell-depleted T cells, or T cells provided the cDNA or gDNA that made up the material.

Trimming cost V 2 bases and J 4 bases, with 14 bases left between them. The CDR3 consists of 16 residues. CDR1 MNHNY and CDR2 SVGAGI come from the germline V gene (reference sequence). Sequencing used immunoSEQ multiplex PCR; TCRdb keeps in-frame clones, though not all of them. The sample consists of approximately 120,000 clones, roughly nine tenths of them appearing once. Patients in Seattle were enrolled during active infection, then followed longitudinally. V gene TRBV6-6 combines with J gene TRBJ2-2, with D possibly TRBD2 on 5 matching bases. Input material: peripheral blood. This TCR derives from a man between 50 and 59 years old with COVID-19, enrolled during active disease. Here the CDR3 reads CASSYRPGKATGELFF. The CDR3 nucleotides are TGTGCCAGCAGTTACCGTCCCGGGAAGGCCACCGGGGAGCTGTTTTTT.